The 32 T cell receptor beta chains listed next were all sequenced from one sample in a study of blood T cells in healthy people across ages (dated by TCRdb to 2013 to 2016). The library came from 5' RACE. This sample was sequenced with an Illumina HiSeq 2500. A second about 7 to 12 cycle PCR used a sample-barcoded 5' primer and a J-beta primer mix. The public reads were run again by TCRdb, first through fastp at Q25 and then through MiXCR, and only productive beta chains were kept. Every distinct CDR3 protein forms one entry, paired with its most common genes and DNA. The sample includes approximately 810,000 distinct CDR3 sequences, with around 30% observed a single time. Roughly 17% of the sample comes from the top ten. Sequenced sample: blood. These receptors originate from a woman of 80 years or more in good health.

Many counts were recorded for this clonotype. CDR3 DNA sequence: TGTGCCAGCAGTAAAACTAGCGGGGGTGGAGAGACCCAGTACTTC. Translation gives CASSKTSGGGETQYF. J is TRBJ2-5 and V is TRBV6-5; 11 bases line up with TRBD2. CDR3 length equals 15 residues. The V segment lost 5 bases and the J segment 4 bases; nucleotides outside the gene matches: 6. CDR1 and CDR2 from the germline V gene are MNHEY and SVGAGI.

Many counts were recorded for this clonotype. The chain couples TRBV2 to TRBJ1-4; no clear D gene. The V gene lost 6 bases and the J gene lost 3 bases, with 11 bases spanning the gap. The CDR3 length is 14 residues. Germline values: CDR1 SNHLY, CDR2 FYNNEI. In nucleotides, the CDR3 is TGTGCCAGCAGGAACCGGGAATCTAATGAAAAACTGTTTTTT. Translation: CASRNRESNEKLFF.

This clonotype occurred many times. The V gene is TRBV27, the J gene TRBJ1-6; D not resolved. The V gene lost 6 bases and the J gene lost 4 bases, with 7 bases spanning the gap. This CDR3 spans 13 amino acids. Germline CDR1 is MNHEY and CDR2 is SMNVEV (reference sequence). The CDR3: CASRSGYNSPLHF. The CDR3 nucleotides read TGTGCCAGCAGATCCGGGTATAATTCACCCCTCCACTTT.

This clonotype has ten or more counts. A much larger clonotype is one base distant, so this may be a read error. This chain joins TRBV10-3 and TRBJ2-1, with unresolved D. From germline, CDR1 is ENHRY and CDR2 SYGVKD. CDR3 size: 15 residues. Written as DNA, the CDR3 is TGTGCCATCGGTGAGATAAGGTTTTCCTACAATGAGCAGTTCTTC. This encodes CAIGEIRFSYNEQFF.

The V call is TRBV7-2, the J call TRBJ2-3; D gene ambiguous. V lost 1 base to trimming and J lost 8 bases, with 10 bases between them. The CDR3 consists of 13 residues. Per germline, CDR1 SGHTA and CDR2 FQGNSA. The CDR3 DNA reads as TGTGCCAGCAGCTTAGGAGTTCTGGGTACGCAGTATTTT. Its translation: CASSLGVLGTQYF.

This clonotype was seen many times. The gene calls are TRBV6-6 and TRBJ1-5; D remains unclear. The V end was cut by 6 bases, the J end by 4 bases, with 13 bases between. Germline CDR1 MNHNY, CDR2 SVGAGI (reference sequence). The CDR3 length is 14 residues. In DNA form, the CDR3 reads TGTGCCAGCAGCAGCCATGGGGAAAATCAGCCCCAGCATTTT. It translates to CASSSHGENQPQHF.

With respect to this clonotype: Possible read error: a much larger clone is one base away. The chain joins TRBV20-1 to TRBJ2-3; 8 nucleotides agree with TRBD2. The V segment lost 4 bases and the J segment 4 bases; nucleotides outside the gene matches: 25. There are 20 residues in the CDR3. Germline CDR1 is DFQATT and CDR2 is SNEGSKA (reference sequence). The CDR3 loop reads CSATLTPGTRGGAGADTQYF. The CDR3 nucleotides read TGCAGTGCTACCCTCACGCCCGGGACTAGGGGGGGGGCGGGAGCAGATACGCAGTATTTT.

The sample holds many counts of this clonotype. V is TRBV3-1 and J is TRBJ1-2; D is undetermined. CDR1 is LGHDT and CDR2 is YNNKEL in the germline V gene (reference sequence). The ends were cut back, 3 bases at V and 6 bases at J, with 17 bases in the middle. The CDR3 consists of 15 residues. The CDR3 nucleotides are TGTGCCAGCAGCCACTTGGCAGGACTTTACAATGGCTACACCTTC. It is translated as CASSHLAGLYNGYTF.

This rearrangement joins TRBV9 to TRBJ2-4, with 8 bases fitting TRBD2. Germline V gene sequence: CDR1 SGDLS, CDR2 YYNGEE. V lost 0 bases to trimming and J lost 1 base; unmatched junction nucleotides: 6. There are 17 residues in the CDR3. CDR3 in DNA: TGTGCCAGCAGCGTAGGAGGCGGGGGGAGCGCCAAAAACATTCAGTACTTC. Its protein is CASSVGGGGSAKNIQYF. The whole variable domain, remainder taken from reference TRBV9 and TRBJ2-4, is DSGVTQTPKHLITATGQRVTLRCSPRSGDLSVYWYQQSLDQGLQFLIQYYNGEERAKGNILERFSAQQFPDLHSELNLSSLELGDSALYFCASSVGGGGSAKNIQYFGAGTRLSVL.

This clonotype has at least ten counts. The chain recombines TRBV7-2 with TRBJ2-3; 8 nucleotides agree with TRBD2. The CDR3 is made up of 14 amino acids. CDR1 SGHTA and CDR2 FQGNSA come from the germline V gene. After removal of 7 bases from V and 1 base from J, the junction contained 4 bases not matched to a gene. DNA for the CDR3: TGTGCCAGCAACCCGACTAGCGGCACAGATACGCAGTATTTT. Residues: CASNPTSGTDTQYF.

This clonotype was recorded many times. J is TRBJ2-3 and V is TRBV7-2; D remains unclear. The CDR3 spans 16 residues. CDR1 is SGHTA and CDR2 is FQGNSA in the germline V gene. The V end was cut by 3 bases, the J end by 7 bases, with 20 bases between. The CDR3 region has the DNA TGTGCCAGCAGCTTTACGTCAGGCTACTCTGACTATACGCAGTATTTT. Translating gives CASSFTSGYSDYTQYF.

This clonotype was seen only a few times. This chain joins TRBV24-1 and TRBJ1-5; D ambiguous. Trimming removed 5 bases from V and 2 bases from J, with 0 bases in between. The length of the CDR3 is 11 residues. Germline CDR1 KGHDR, CDR2 SFDVKD. CDR3 amino acids: CATSGNQPQHF. The CDR3, as DNA: TGTGCCACCAGTGGCAATCAGCCCCAGCATTTT.

This clonotype turned up a few times. Here the CDR3 reads CASSQDPRRETQYF. The CDR3 DNA is TGTGCCAGCAGCCAAGATCCAAGGAGAGAGACCCAGTACTTC. The chain employs TRBV3-1 and TRBJ2-5; D gene ambiguous. The CDR3 length is 14 residues. V lost 0 bases and J 4 bases, leaving 9 bases between the germline ends. Per the germline V gene, CDR1 is LGHDT and CDR2 is YNNKEL (reference sequence).

At least ten counts were recorded for this clonotype. The genes are TRBV7-6 and TRBJ2-7, with a possible D match to TRBD1 (6 bases). This CDR3 has 16 residues. V was trimmed by 5 bases and J by 0 bases, leaving 17 bases between them. CDR1 is SGHVS and CDR2 is FNYEAQ in the germline V gene. The CDR3 sequence: CASSPRDGQSSYEQYF. CDR3 bases: TGTGCCAGCAGCCCTCGGGATGGACAGTCCTCCTACGAGCAGTACTTC.

This clonotype is a singleton in its sample. The chain recombines TRBV6-2 or TRBV6-3 with TRBJ2-7, with D tentatively TRBD2 (6 bases). Germline CDR1 reads MNHEY; CDR2 reads SVGEGT. The CDR3 covers 16 residues. V lost 6 bases to trimming and J lost 0 bases, with 18 bases between them. CDR3 sequence reads: CASSPLGQGLSYEQYF. CDR3 nucleotides: TGTGCCAGCAGCCCCCTGGGGCAGGGACTCTCCTACGAGCAGTACTTC.

A few counts support this clonotype. The rearrangement joins TRBV2 to TRBJ1-2, with no clear D. Per the germline V gene, CDR1 is SNHLY and CDR2 is FYNNEI. This CDR3 has 13 amino acids. Trimming shortened V by 7 bases and J by 4 bases, and 13 bases separated the two germline ends. The CDR3 is CASTIGVFYGYTF. As DNA, the CDR3 is TGTGCCAGCACGATAGGTGTTTTCTATGGCTACACCTTC.

This clonotype occurred many times. The rearrangement links TRBV6-2 or TRBV6-3 to TRBJ2-7, with D possibly matching TRBD1 (5 bases). Trimming removed 2 bases from V and 5 bases from J, with 13 bases in between. Germline V gene data show CDR1 as MNHEY and CDR2 as SVGEGT. This CDR3 has 14 amino acids. The CDR3 nucleotides are TGTGCCAGCAGTTACAGGGGTGTGTTGGACGAGCAGTACTTC. This gives the protein CASSYRGVLDEQYF.

On this clonotype itself: This sequence may be a read error, since a much larger clone differs from it by one base. The chain recombines TRBV6-5 with TRBJ2-7, with D possibly matching TRBD2 (6 bases). This CDR3 contains 14 residues. In germline, CDR1 is MNHEY, CDR2 SVGAGI. Trimming removed 5 bases at V and 7 bases at J, with 18 bases between. CDR3 region: CASSQGLQGGEQYF. CDR3 sequence (DNA): TGTGCCAGCAGTCAGGGACTCCAAGGTGGAGAGCAGTACTTC.

A note on this clonotype: A much more abundant neighbour one base away suggests this may be a read error. The CDR3 carries no conserved terminal phenylalanine or tryptophan, so it likely arises from a read error. The chain couples TRBV7-2 to TRBJ1-4; D uncertain. The CDR3 consists of 13 residues. The V end lost 5 bases, the J end lost 12 bases, and 16 bases lay between the germline ends. In germline, CDR1 is SGHTA, CDR2 FQGNSA. The CDR3 DNA reads TGTGCCAGCAGCCTCGTGCGCCGGGAGGAACTGTTTTTG. Translating gives CASSLVRREELFL.

Turning to this clonotype: Being one base from a much bigger clone, this may be a read error. The J gene is TRBJ2-1, the V gene TRBV7-2, with 8 positions matching TRBD2. In germline, CDR1 is SGHTA, CDR2 FQGNSA. This CDR3 contains 15 residues. Trimming at V came to 3 bases and at J to 8 bases, leaving 9 bases not matched to a gene. As DNA, the CDR3 is TGTGCCAGCAGCTTGTCGGGGGGGCTTTGGTATGAGCAGTTCTTC. Its protein is CASSLSGGLWYEQFF.

On this clonotype: A read error is possible here, since a much larger clone lies one base away. The J gene is TRBJ2-5, the V gene TRBV27; possibly TRBD2 for D (6 bases). This CDR3 comprises 16 residues. The germline V gene encodes CDR1 MNHEY and CDR2 SMNVEV (reference sequence). Trimming removed 5 bases at V and 13 bases at J, with 29 bases between. CDR3 sequence (DNA): TGTGCCAGCAGTCCTACACTCGGGACTGGGATTTACGAGCGGTACTTC. It yields the protein CASSPTLGTGIYERYF.

This chain links TRBV6-5 with TRBJ2-6, with no clear D. V lost 0 bases and J 4 bases, leaving 10 bases between the germline ends. In germline, CDR1 is MNHEY, CDR2 SVGAGI. The CDR3 extends over 16 amino acids. The CDR3 coding sequence is TGTGCCAGCAGTTACTCGCTCACCTCCGGGGCCAACGTCCTGACTTTC. It encodes CASSYSLTSGANVLTF.

This clonotype was detected ten times or more. The V gene is TRBV12-3 or TRBV12-4, the J gene TRBJ2-3; D not certain. Trimming took 5 bases from V and 2 from J, leaving 17 bases between them. The CDR3 is 16 residues long. CDR3: CASSPRGISPTDTQYF. For the CDR3, the DNA is TGTGCCAGCAGTCCCCGTGGTATAAGTCCCACAGATACGCAGTATTTT.

This clonotype was detected ten times or more. DNA of the CDR3: TGCAGTGCTAGATCCCGGGACAGGGGTGCGATGAACACTGAAGCTTTCTTT. It yields the protein CSARSRDRGAMNTEAFF. This chain uses TRBV20-1 with TRBJ1-1; 10 nucleotides agree with TRBD1. From germline, CDR1 is DFQATT and CDR2 SNEGSKA (reference sequence). Germline trimming cut 2 bases from V and 0 bases from J; bases unmatched to any gene: 9. The CDR3 contains 17 residues.

This clonotype was seen at least ten times. V usage is TRBV4-3 and J usage is TRBJ2-1; 12 positions match TRBD2. J lost 7 bases, V lost 3 bases, and 4 bases had no gene match. The CDR3 is 15 amino acids. CDR1 and CDR2 from the germline V gene are LGHNA and YSLEER. The CDR3, as DNA: TGCGCCAGCAGCCAGCTAGCGGGGGGGCTTAATGAGCAGTTCTTC. This translates into CASSQLAGGLNEQFF.

A single count supports this clonotype. The junction shows a germline mismatch at one end, possibly a read error. This chain links TRBV7-2 with TRBJ1-3; 7 nucleotides line up with TRBD1. The V gene's germline CDR1 is SGHTA and CDR2 FQGNSA. This CDR3 spans 15 amino acids. This chain's CDR3 is CASSPGQFSGSTIYF. CDR3 coding DNA: TGTGCCAGCAGCCCGGGACAGTTCTCTGGAAGCACCATATATTTT.

The chain couples TRBV7-2 to TRBJ2-7; tentative D call: TRBD1 (6 bases). The CDR3 is made up of 16 amino acids. Germline loops: CDR1 SGHTA, CDR2 FQGNSA. Deletions cut 0 bases from V and 7 bases from J, with 19 bases between. The DNA for the CDR3 is TGTGCCAGCAGCTTAGCAATCGTAGGGGGTTCGAATGAGCAGTACTTC. Translated, it gives CASSLAIVGGSNEQYF. Combining the CDR3 with reference TRBV7-2 and TRBJ2-7 gives the whole variable domain GAGVSQSPSNKVTEKGKDVELRCDPISGHTALYWYRQSLGQGLEFLIYFQGNSAPDKSGLPSDRFSAERTGGSVSTLTIQRTQQEDSAVYLCASSLAIVGGSNEQYFGPGTRLTVT.

In its sample, this clonotype was seen a few times. The chain recombines TRBV7-2 with TRBJ2-2; D is ambiguous. V lost 5 bases to trimming and J lost 1 base, with 8 bases between them. This CDR3 comprises 14 residues. Germline V gene lookup returns CDR1 SGHTA and CDR2 FQGNSA. Written as DNA, the CDR3 is TGTGCCAGCAGCGCACACGGGAACACCGGGGAGCTGTTTTTT. It yields the protein CASSAHGNTGELFF.

This clonotype occurred many times. The V gene is TRBV3-1, the J gene TRBJ2-5; no reliable D call. Germline V gene lookup returns CDR1 LGHDT and CDR2 YNNKEL (reference sequence). The CDR3 runs to 12 residues. V was cut by 8 bases and J by 5 bases, with 12 bases left in between. The CDR3 DNA reads as TGTGCCAGCGGGCCCCCCAGCGAGACCCAGTACTTC. It yields the protein CASGPPSETQYF.

This chain uses TRBV12-3 or TRBV12-4 with TRBJ2-6; possibly TRBD2 for D (5 bases). The CDR3 is 17 residues long. Trimming cost V 1 base and J 4 bases, with 14 bases left between them. The CDR3 DNA is TGTGCCAGCAGTTTAGATACCGGGGTAACAGGGGCCAACGTCCTGACTTTC. Translated: CASSLDTGVTGANVLTF.

The rearrangement joins TRBV4-1 to TRBJ2-3; D unclear. V was clipped by 1 base and J by 2 bases, with 10 bases between them. CDR3 length: 15 amino acids. Germline CDR1 MGHRA, CDR2 YSYEKL. The CDR3 nucleotides are TGCGCCAGCAGCCAAGCATATGGGGTCACAGATACGCAGTATTTT. Protein: CASSQAYGVTDTQYF.

This clonotype was observed at least ten times. The chain combines TRBV5-4 with TRBJ2-1; D possibly corresponds to TRBD1 (5 bases). This CDR3 has 16 residues. Per the germline V gene, CDR1 is SGHNT and CDR2 is YYREEE (reference sequence). Deletions cut 4 bases from V and 3 bases from J, with 17 bases between. The CDR3 region is CASSPRASLVYNEQFF. The CDR3 DNA is TGTGCCAGCAGCCCCAGGGCCTCGCTCGTCTACAATGAGCAGTTCTTC.